Below are 20 T cell receptor beta chains sequenced from a single sample in a study of blood T cells in healthy people across ages. Sample-barcoded 5' priming and a J-beta primer mix drove a second PCR of 7 to 11 cycles. One entry per CDR3 protein, called by TCRdb with MiXCR from the 5' RACE reads. The sample consists of about 730,000 distinct CDR3 sequences, about 40% of them appearing once. Material: blood. Receptor source: a woman aged 60-70 years in good health.

This clonotype has only a few counts. This rearrangement joins TRBV28 to TRBJ2-1; no reliable D call. Germline lookup yields CDR1 MDHEN and CDR2 SYDVKM. The ends were cut back, 2 bases at V and 7 bases at J, with 6 bases in the middle. The CDR3 has 12 amino acids. The CDR3 DNA follows: TGTGCCAGCAGTTTAGCGAGTAATGAGCAGTTCTTC. Amino acid sequence: CASSLASNEQFF.

The chain has TRBV28 and TRBJ2-1, with 8 bases lining up with TRBD2. Trimming at V came to 5 bases and at J to 8 bases, leaving 14 bases not matched to a gene. The CDR3 runs 16 residues. Germline lookup yields CDR1 MDHEN and CDR2 SYDVKM. CDR3 in amino acids: CASSASEGLGVHEQFF. In DNA form, the CDR3 reads TGTGCCAGCAGTGCCTCAGAGGGACTAGGAGTACATGAGCAGTTCTTC.

The V and J genes are TRBV14 and TRBJ1-6; weak D call: TRBD1 (5 bases). The length of the CDR3 is 15 residues. V lost 0 bases, J lost 5 bases, and 8 bases lay in between. The germline CDR1 and CDR2 sequences are SGHDN and FVKESK. The CDR3 sequence is CASSQDPGHNSPLHF. As DNA, the CDR3 is TGTGCCAGCAGCCAAGATCCAGGGCATAATTCACCCCTCCACTTT.

V is TRBV9 and J is TRBJ1-4; D might be TRBD1 (5 bases). The CDR3 contains 15 residues. V gave up 0 bases and J gave up 5 bases, with 11 bases separating them. Germline CDR1 reads SGDLS; CDR2 reads YYNGEE. The CDR3, as DNA: TGTGCCAGCAGCGTAGGGACAAGCGCAAATGAAAAACTGTTTTTT. Translation: CASSVGTSANEKLFF.

The V call is TRBV5-1, the J call TRBJ2-4, with D uncertain. Germline V gene lookup returns CDR1 SGHRS and CDR2 YFSETQ. Trimming left V 2 bases short and J 8 bases short, with 11 bases between. The CDR3 contains 13 residues. CDR3 region: CASSLESQDIQYF. CDR3 coding DNA: TGCGCCAGCAGCTTAGAAAGTCAGGACATTCAGTACTTC.

A note on this clonotype: This may arise from a read error, as a much more abundant clone is one base away. The V and J genes are TRBV7-9 and TRBJ2-1; D may correspond to TRBD1 or TRBD2 (5 bases each). Germline V CDR1 and CDR2: SEHNR, FQNEAQ (reference sequence). The CDR3 is 13 amino acids. CDR3 nucleotide sequence: TGTGTCAGCAGCCGGGGACGGAACAATGAGCAGTTCTTC. It yields the protein CVSSRGRNNEQFF.

Only a few counts were recorded for this clonotype. The V call is TRBV7-8, the J call TRBJ2-7; 11 nucleotides agree with TRBD2. J lost 5 bases, V lost 2 bases, and 8 bases had no gene match. The CDR3 contains 16 residues. From germline, CDR1 is SGHVS and CDR2 FQNEAQ. The CDR3: CASSLHRTSGPNEQYF. DNA for the CDR3: TGTGCCAGCAGCTTACATAGGACTAGCGGGCCGAACGAGCAGTACTTC.

Written as DNA, the CDR3 is TGTGCCAGCAGCTTAGGGTTCGGGGAAGGGCAGCATTTT. Encoded protein: CASSLGFGEGQHF. This chain connects TRBV7-2 to TRBJ1-5, with D unresolved. The germline V gene encodes CDR1 SGHTA and CDR2 FQGNSA. The V gene lost 1 base and the J gene lost 13 bases, with 14 bases spanning the gap. The CDR3 consists of 13 residues.

This clonotype has a handful of counts. The chain recombines TRBV7-6 with TRBJ2-5, with D possibly matching TRBD1 (6 bases). Per germline, CDR1 SGHVS and CDR2 FNYEAQ. This CDR3 region has 13 residues. The V end lost 3 bases, the J end lost 7 bases, and 12 bases lay between the germline ends. In DNA, the CDR3 is TGTGCCAGCAGCTTCCGGGACACCCCGACCCAGTACTTC. Amino acid sequence: CASSFRDTPTQYF.

This clonotype was detected a few times. The V gene is TRBV12-5, the J gene TRBJ2-3; TRBD2 might be the D (5 bases). V lost 5 bases and J lost 6, with 21 bases in between. The CDR3 length is 16 residues. The germline V gene has CDR1 LGHNT and CDR2 FRNRAP. The CDR3: CASGQDYGGIRDTQYF. DNA of the CDR3: TGTGCTAGTGGTCAAGACTACGGCGGAATAAGGGATACGCAGTATTTT.

Turning to this clonotype: The junction differs from germline at one of its ends, possibly a read error. The rearrangement joins TRBV27 to TRBJ1-2; D may be TRBD1 (5 bases). There are 14 residues in the CDR3. Germline CDR1 and CDR2: MNHEY and SMNVEV (reference sequence). CDR3 DNA sequence: TGTGCCAGCAGTTTACAGGGAGCTAACTGTGGCTACACCTTC. The encoded protein is CASSLQGANCGYTF.

The CDR3 sequence: CASSVGSGSNTGELFF. The CDR3 nucleotides read TGTGCCAGCAGCGTAGGTTCGGGGTCGAACACCGGGGAGCTGTTTTTT. This chain connects TRBV9 to TRBJ2-2; D is perhaps TRBD2 (5 bases). V was clipped by 0 bases and J by 0 bases, with 9 bases between them. This CDR3 has 16 residues. The V gene's germline CDR1 is SGDLS and CDR2 YYNGEE.

On this clonotype itself: A much bigger clone sits one base away, suggesting this may be a read error. As DNA, the CDR3 is TGTGCCAGCAGTGTATCTGGGGGCTACTATGGCTACACCTTC. Translated, it gives CASSVSGGYYGYTF. The chain joins TRBV12-3 or TRBV12-4 to TRBJ1-2, with D tentatively TRBD1 (6 bases). The ends were cut back, 5 bases at V and 3 bases at J, with 13 bases in the middle. The CDR3 is 14 residues long.

This chain connects TRBV7-8 to TRBJ1-2, with 8 bases matching TRBD1. The germline V gene encodes CDR1 SGHVS and CDR2 FQNEAQ. J gave up 2 bases and V 2 bases, and 10 bases lay outside the gene matches. There are 17 residues in the CDR3. The CDR3: CASSLRFGRQGNYGYTF. In nucleotides, the CDR3 is TGTGCCAGCAGCTTAAGGTTCGGGAGACAGGGGAACTATGGCTACACCTTC.

The chain combines TRBV27 with TRBJ2-1, with D possibly TRBD1 on 5 matching bases. Trimming stripped 6 bases from V and 0 bases from J, with 15 bases between. The CDR3 is made up of 16 amino acids. Per germline, CDR1 MNHEY and CDR2 SMNVEV (reference sequence). CDR3 in amino acids: CASSPLGLVSYNEQFF. Here the CDR3 DNA reads TGTGCCAGCAGCCCTTTGGGGCTGGTCTCCTACAATGAGCAGTTCTTC.

CDR3 in DNA: TGTGCCAGCTCAGAGCGGACAGGGGGTTCAGGGGCCAACGTCCTGACTTTC. Translation gives CASSERTGGSGANVLTF. The rearrangement links TRBV18 to TRBJ2-6; 10 nucleotides align to TRBD1. V trimming: 5 bases; J trimming: 4 bases; junction bases outside the gene matches: 8. Germline V gene sequence: CDR1 KGHSH, CDR2 LQKENI. This CDR3 is built from 17 residues.

Note on this clonotype: A single base separates this from a much larger clone, so it may be a read error. This rearrangement joins TRBV20-1 to TRBJ2-1, with D tentatively TRBD2 (6 bases). TRBJ2-7 matches the DNA end more closely, so the J call is doubtful. The CDR3 consists of 14 residues. Germline V gene lookup returns CDR1 DFQATT and CDR2 SNEGSKA (reference sequence). In nucleotides, the CDR3 is TGCAGTGATATACGGGGGAGCTCCTACAATGAGCAGTACTTC. This sequence encodes CSDIRGSSYNEQYF.

This clonotype has more than one count but fewer than ten. The CDR3 reads CASSYWGPADTQYF. The DNA of the CDR3 is TGTGCCAGCAGTTACTGGGGCCCGGCAGATACGCAGTATTTT. This chain links TRBV6-2 or TRBV6-3 with TRBJ2-3, with D maybe TRBD1 (5 bases). Germline-derived CDR1 and CDR2 are MNHEY and SVGEGT. The length of the CDR3 is 14 residues. V lost 1 base and J 4 bases, leaving 9 bases between the germline ends.

The rearrangement uses TRBV30 and TRBJ1-2; TRBD1 matches at 8 bases. This CDR3 region has 14 residues. Germline values: CDR1 GTSNPN, CDR2 SVGIG (reference sequence). Trimming removed 2 bases from V and 8 bases from J; junction bases left unmatched: 10. DNA of the CDR3: TGTGCCTGGAGTCCACGGACAGGGAGCGCCGGCTACACCTTC. Translation gives CAWSPRTGSAGYTF.

Note on this clonotype: The junction shows a germline mismatch at one end, possibly a read error. The chain is built from TRBV3-1 and TRBJ2-6; TRBD1 is a possible D gene (5 bases). This CDR3 contains 16 residues. Germline CDR1 reads LGHDT; CDR2 reads YNNKEL (reference sequence). CDR3 DNA: TGTGCCAGCAGCCAAACTACAGGCTCTGGGGCCAACGCCCTGACTTTC. Translating it yields CASSQTTGSGANALTF.